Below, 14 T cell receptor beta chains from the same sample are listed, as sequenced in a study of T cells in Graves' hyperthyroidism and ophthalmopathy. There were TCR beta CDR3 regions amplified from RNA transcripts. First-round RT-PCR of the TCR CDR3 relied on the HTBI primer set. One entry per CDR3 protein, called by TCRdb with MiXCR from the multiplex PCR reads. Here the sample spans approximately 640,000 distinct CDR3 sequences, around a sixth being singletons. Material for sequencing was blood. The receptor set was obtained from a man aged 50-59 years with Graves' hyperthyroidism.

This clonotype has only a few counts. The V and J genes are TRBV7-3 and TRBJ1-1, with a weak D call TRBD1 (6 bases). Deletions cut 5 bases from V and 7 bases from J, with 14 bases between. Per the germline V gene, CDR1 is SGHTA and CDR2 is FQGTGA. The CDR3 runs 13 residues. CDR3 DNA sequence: TGTGCCAGCAGCCTCGAGGGGGGCCGTGAAGCTTTCTTT. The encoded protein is CASSLEGGREAFF.

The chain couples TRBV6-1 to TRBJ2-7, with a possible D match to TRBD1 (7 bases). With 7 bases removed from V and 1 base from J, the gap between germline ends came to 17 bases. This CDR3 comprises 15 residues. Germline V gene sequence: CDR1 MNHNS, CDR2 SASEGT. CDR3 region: CASTLGRGASYEQYF. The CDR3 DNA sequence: TGTGCCAGCACCCTCGGCAGGGGGGCATCCTACGAGCAGTACTTC.

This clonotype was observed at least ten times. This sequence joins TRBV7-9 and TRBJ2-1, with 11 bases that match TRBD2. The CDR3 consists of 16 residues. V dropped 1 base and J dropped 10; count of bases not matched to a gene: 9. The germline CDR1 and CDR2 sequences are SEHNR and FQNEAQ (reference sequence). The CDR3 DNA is TGTGCCAGCAGCTTAGGCCTAGCGGGAGGCGGGGCGGAGCAGTTCTTC. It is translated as CASSLGLAGGGAEQFF.

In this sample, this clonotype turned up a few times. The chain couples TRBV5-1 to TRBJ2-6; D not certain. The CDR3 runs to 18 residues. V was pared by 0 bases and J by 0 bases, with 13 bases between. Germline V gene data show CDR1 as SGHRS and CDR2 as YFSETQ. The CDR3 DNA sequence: TGCGCCAGCAGCTTGGACTCGTTCTCCATCTCTGGGGCCAACGTCCTGACTTTC. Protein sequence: CASSLDSFSISGANVLTF.

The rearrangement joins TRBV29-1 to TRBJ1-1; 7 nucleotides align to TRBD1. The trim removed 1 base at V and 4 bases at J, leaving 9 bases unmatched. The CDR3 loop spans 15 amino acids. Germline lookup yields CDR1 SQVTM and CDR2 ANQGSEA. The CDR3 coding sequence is TGCAGCGTTGAAGTTCTCAGGGGGGTAGGCACTGAAGCTTTCTTT. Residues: CSVEVLRGVGTEAFF.

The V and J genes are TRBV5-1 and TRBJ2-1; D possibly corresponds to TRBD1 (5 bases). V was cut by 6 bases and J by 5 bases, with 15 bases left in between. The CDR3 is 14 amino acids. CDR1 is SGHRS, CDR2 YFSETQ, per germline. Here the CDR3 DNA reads TGCGCCAGCAAAAAGGGGCTTGGGCACAATGAGCAGTTCTTC. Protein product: CASKKGLGHNEQFF.

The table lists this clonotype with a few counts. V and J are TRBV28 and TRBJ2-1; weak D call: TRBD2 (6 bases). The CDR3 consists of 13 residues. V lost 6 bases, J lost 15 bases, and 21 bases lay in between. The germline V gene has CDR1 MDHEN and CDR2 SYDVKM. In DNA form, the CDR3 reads TGTGCCAGCAGCCTATCACGGGAGACATGGCGGTTCTTC. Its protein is CASSLSRETWRFF. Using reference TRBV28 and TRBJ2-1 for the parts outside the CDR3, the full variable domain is DVKVTQSSRYLVKRTGEKVFLECVQDMDHENMFWYRQDPGLGLRLIYFSYDVKMKEKGDIPEGYSVSREKKERFSLILESASTNQTSMYLCASSLSRETWRFFGPGTRLTVL.

The chain's CDR3 is CASSLGGSRGYEQYF. The CDR3 nucleotides read TGTGCCAGCAGTCTCGGCGGGAGTCGAGGGTACGAGCAGTACTTC. This chain links TRBV5-4 with TRBJ2-7; 7 bases agree with TRBD2. Trimming took 5 bases from V and 4 from J; bases not matched to a gene: 12. The CDR3 extends over 15 amino acids. From germline, CDR1 is SGHNT and CDR2 YYREEE (reference sequence).

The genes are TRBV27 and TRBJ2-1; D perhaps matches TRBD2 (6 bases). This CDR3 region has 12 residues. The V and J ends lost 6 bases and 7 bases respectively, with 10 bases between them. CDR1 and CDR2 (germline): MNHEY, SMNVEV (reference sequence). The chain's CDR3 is CASRGLGNEQFF. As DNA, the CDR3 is TGTGCCAGCAGGGGACTGGGGAATGAGCAGTTCTTC.

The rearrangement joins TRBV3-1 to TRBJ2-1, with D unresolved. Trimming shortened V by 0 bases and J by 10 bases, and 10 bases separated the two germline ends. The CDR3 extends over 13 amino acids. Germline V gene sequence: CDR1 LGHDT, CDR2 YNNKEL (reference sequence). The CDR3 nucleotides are TGTGCCAGCAGCCAAGAGGTATTCCGGGAGCAGTTCTTC. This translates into CASSQEVFREQFF.

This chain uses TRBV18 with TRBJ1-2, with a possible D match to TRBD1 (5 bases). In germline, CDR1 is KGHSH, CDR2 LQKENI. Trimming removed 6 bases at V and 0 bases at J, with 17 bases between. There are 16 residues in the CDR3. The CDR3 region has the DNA TGTGCCAGCTCCCCTGGGGAGGGGACGACTAACTATGGCTACACCTTC. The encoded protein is CASSPGEGTTNYGYTF.

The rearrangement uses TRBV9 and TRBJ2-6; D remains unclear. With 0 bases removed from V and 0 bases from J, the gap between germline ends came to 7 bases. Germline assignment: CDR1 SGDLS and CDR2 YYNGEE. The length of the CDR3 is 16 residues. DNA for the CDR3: TGTGCCAGCAGCGTAGGTGAACTCTCTGGGGCCAACGTCCTGACTTTC. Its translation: CASSVGELSGANVLTF.

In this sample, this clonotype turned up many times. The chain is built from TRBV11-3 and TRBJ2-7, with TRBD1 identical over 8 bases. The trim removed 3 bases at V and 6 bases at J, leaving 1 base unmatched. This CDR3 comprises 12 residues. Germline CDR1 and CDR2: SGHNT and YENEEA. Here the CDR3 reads CASSFTGGEQYF. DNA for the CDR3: TGTGCCAGCAGCTTCACAGGGGGCGAGCAGTACTTC.

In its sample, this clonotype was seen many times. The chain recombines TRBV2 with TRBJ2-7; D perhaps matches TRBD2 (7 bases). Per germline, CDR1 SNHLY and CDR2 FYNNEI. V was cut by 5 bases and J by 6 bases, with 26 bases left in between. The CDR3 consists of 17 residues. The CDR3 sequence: CASSRGGVTPLSTEQYF. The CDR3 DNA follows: TGTGCCAGCAGTAGGGGGGGAGTAACCCCCCTGAGTACCGAGCAGTACTTC.